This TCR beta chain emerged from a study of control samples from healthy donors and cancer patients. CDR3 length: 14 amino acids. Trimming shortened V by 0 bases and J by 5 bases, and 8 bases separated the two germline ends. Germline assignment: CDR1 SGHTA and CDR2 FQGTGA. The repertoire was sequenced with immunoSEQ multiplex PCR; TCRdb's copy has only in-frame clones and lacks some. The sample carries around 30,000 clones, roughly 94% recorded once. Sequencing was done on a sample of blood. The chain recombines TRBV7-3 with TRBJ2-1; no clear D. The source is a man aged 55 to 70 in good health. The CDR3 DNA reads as TGTGCCAGCAGCTTAACGTCTTTAGACAATGAGCAGTTCTTC. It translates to CASSLTSLDNEQFF.